One TCR beta chain is described in this entry. Nested amplification of TCRalpha and TCRbeta cDNA involved two PCRs of around 16 and 10 cycles. For each CDR3 protein, TCRdb gives one entry from its re-call of the 5' RACE reads, without DNA. The sample has some 150,000 distinct CDR3 sequences, and its top ten clones hold around 1.2%. The sample originates from a study of monozygotic twins with inflammatory bowel disease. Germline assignment: CDR1 LGHDT and CDR2 YNNKEL (reference sequence). The CDR3 has 14 residues. Sequenced: blood. V is TRBV3-1 and J is TRBJ1-1; no DNA is available, so the TRBD1 call from TCRdb remains unchecked. The receptor was isolated from a human donor with ulcerative colitis or Crohn's disease, or a healthy co-twin of an affected twin (not recorded which). CDR3 residues: CASSRSDRDGTAFF. The variable domain in full, with the rest retrieved from reference TRBV3-1 and TRBJ1-1, is DTAVSQTPKYLVTQMGNDKSIKCEQNLGHDTMYWYKQDSKKFLKIMFSYNNKELIINETVPNRFSPKSPDKAHLNLHINSLELGDSAVYFCASSRSDRDGTAFFGQGTRLTVV.